The next 16 T cell receptor beta chains were all read from a single sample in a study of post-analysis software for immune sequencing data. Whole-study findings and limits: In patients, TRBV5-6, TRBV5-1 and TRBV20-1 belonged to several TRBV segments found more frequently than in controls.

These receptors are not linked to any known antigen. Unique-molecular-identifier-tagged TCR beta cDNA libraries were used. From the PCR reads, TCRdb called clonotypes with MiXCR, one entry per CDR3 protein. This sample carries roughly 410,000 distinct CDR3 sequences, less than 40% of them seen once, and the ten largest clones take about an eighth. Sequenced material: blood. These receptors were obtained from a girl aged 5-17 years with multiple sclerosis.

V gene TRBV6-1 combines with J gene TRBJ2-3; perhaps TRBD1 as D (6 bases). Between the trimmed V and J ends, which lost 4 bases and 3 bases, there was a span of 8 bases. CDR3 length: 13 residues. Germline V CDR1 and CDR2: MNHNS, SASEGT. The CDR3 coding sequence is TGTGCCAGCAGTGGGACAGCAACAGATACGCAGTATTTT. Its protein is CASSGTATDTQYF.

There are a few counts of this clonotype. The junction shows a germline mismatch at one end, possibly a read error. The chain is built from TRBV7-6 and TRBJ2-7; TRBD2 matches 10 bases. This CDR3 has 14 amino acids. Germline V CDR1 and CDR2: SGHVS, FNYEAQ. CDR3 residues: CAGSPSGGTYEQYF. CDR3 in DNA: TGTGCCGGCAGCCCTAGCGGGGGTACCTACGAGCAGTACTTC. Drawing the rest from reference TRBV7-6 and TRBJ2-7, the complete variable domain is GAGVSQSPRYKVTKRGQDVALRCDPISGHVSLYWYRQALGQGPEFLTYFNYEAQQDKSGLPNDRFSAERPEGSISTLTIQRTEQRDSAMYRCAGSPSGGTYEQYFGPGTRLTVT.

This clonotype was seen a few times. The V and J genes are TRBV29-1 and TRBJ2-7, with 7 bases aligning to TRBD1. The CDR3 sequence is 15 residues long. Unmatched junction bases numbered 13, after V lost 6 bases and J lost 2 bases. CDR1 and CDR2 from the germline V gene are SQVTM and ANQGSEA. CDR3 region: CSVVGGEILTYEQYF. For the CDR3, the DNA is TGCAGCGTAGTAGGGGGCGAAATCCTAACCTACGAGCAGTACTTC.

The table lists this clonotype with a few counts. The chain is built from TRBV29-1 and TRBJ2-7, with D possibly TRBD1 on 5 matching bases. In germline, CDR1 is SQVTM, CDR2 ANQGSEA. With 6 bases removed from V and 0 bases from J, the gap between germline ends came to 12 bases. The CDR3 consists of 13 residues. The CDR3 nucleotides read TGCAGCGTCGCCGACAGAAGCTCCTACGAGCAGTACTTC. It specifies CSVADRSSYEQYF.

This clonotype has more than one count but fewer than ten. This chain connects TRBV12-3 or TRBV12-4 to TRBJ2-1; 10 nucleotides align to TRBD1. The V gene end was trimmed by 6 bases and the J gene end by 1 base; junction bases not matched to a gene: 3. This CDR3 is built from 15 residues. CDR3 in DNA: TGTGCCAGCAGGACAGGGGGCAGTTCCTACAATGAGCAGTTCTTC. It codes for CASRTGGSSYNEQFF.

The genes are TRBV18 and TRBJ2-5; 8 bases fit TRBD2. Germline values: CDR1 KGHSH, CDR2 LQKENI. V trimming: 6 bases; J trimming: 2 bases; junction bases outside the gene matches: 11. The CDR3 has 16 residues. The CDR3 here is CASSPTGTRGQETQYF. The CDR3 nucleotides read TGTGCCAGCTCGCCTACCGGGACTAGGGGACAAGAGACCCAGTACTTC.

CDR3 region: CASSLWDRGQPQHF. CDR3 coding DNA: TGTGCCAGCAGTTTATGGGACAGGGGACAGCCCCAGCATTTT. The chain carries TRBV12-3 or TRBV12-4 and TRBJ1-5; 10 bases map to TRBD1. The CDR3 runs 14 residues. V was pared by 2 bases and J by 7 bases, with 2 bases of the junction left unmatched.

The gene calls are TRBV3-1 and TRBJ2-5, with TRBD2 matching 11 bases. V was clipped by 4 bases and J by 9 bases; unmatched bases: 13. Looked up from germline, CDR1 is LGHDT and CDR2 is YNNKEL (reference sequence). CDR3 length: 16 residues. The CDR3 sequence: CASSPGLAASTEAQYF. The CDR3 nucleotides are TGTGCCAGCAGCCCGGGACTAGCGGCCTCGACGGAGGCCCAGTACTTC.

The rearrangement links TRBV28 to TRBJ2-1, with a tentative D call TRBD1 (5 bases). CDR1 and CDR2 (germline): MDHEN, SYDVKM. This CDR3 spans 12 amino acids. Trimming took off 5 bases at V and 11 bases at J, with 13 bases between the two ends. The CDR3 DNA follows: TGTGCCAGCAGTCTAACGACAGAAAAGCAGTTCTTC. This translates into CASSLTTEKQFF.

This clonotype was seen only a few times. V is TRBV4-1 and J is TRBJ1-2; a possible D gene is TRBD1 (5 bases). V lost 0 bases to trimming and J lost 0 bases, with 14 bases between them. In germline, CDR1 is MGHRA, CDR2 YSYEKL. The CDR3 length is 17 residues. CDR3 residues: CASSQDDSGIANYGYTF. CDR3 nucleotides: TGCGCCAGCAGCCAAGATGACAGTGGTATCGCTAACTATGGCTACACCTTC.

The chain is built from TRBV25-1 and TRBJ2-1, with D hard to call. The CDR3 runs 14 residues. V was shortened by 8 bases and J by 4 bases, with 15 bases between the two germline ends. Germline loops: CDR1 MGHDK, CDR2 SYGVNS. CDR3: CASGFLGQYNEQFF. DNA for the CDR3: TGTGCCAGCGGATTCTTGGGCCAATACAATGAGCAGTTCTTC.

This clonotype has ten or more counts. The chain employs TRBV29-1 and TRBJ2-1; 10 nucleotides agree with TRBD2. The CDR3 has 15 amino acids. Germline CDR1 SQVTM, CDR2 ANQGSEA. The V and J ends lost 1 base and 7 bases, in that order; junction bases with no gene match: 7. The CDR3 reads CSVEGGGLALNEQFF. The CDR3 DNA reads TGCAGCGTTGAAGGGGGGGGACTAGCGTTAAATGAGCAGTTCTTC.

The rearrangement links TRBV11-2 to TRBJ2-2; D gene ambiguous. Looked up from germline, CDR1 is SGHAT and CDR2 is FQNNGV. CDR3 length: 13 residues. Trimming pared 0 bases from V and 6 bases from J, leaving 5 bases between. CDR3 region: CASSLDYPGELFF. The CDR3 region has the DNA TGTGCCAGCAGCTTAGATTACCCCGGGGAGCTGTTTTTT.

This chain joins TRBV6-6 and TRBJ1-4; D unresolved. Trimming removed 2 bases from V and 8 bases from J, with 12 bases in between. In germline, CDR1 is MNHNY, CDR2 SVGAGI (reference sequence). The CDR3 sequence is 14 residues long. CDR3 sequence: CASSYGQEGEKLFF. The CDR3 nucleotides are TGTGCCAGCAGTTACGGGCAGGAAGGCGAAAAACTGTTTTTT.

This clonotype was seen a handful of times. This sequence joins TRBV7-6 and TRBJ1-2; D gene ambiguous. The germline V gene encodes CDR1 SGHVS and CDR2 FNYEAQ. The CDR3 runs to 13 residues. V was cut by 2 bases and J by 8 bases, with 12 bases left in between. The CDR3 reads CASSLRRRWGYTF. The CDR3 DNA sequence: TGTGCCAGCAGCTTAAGACGTCGTTGGGGCTACACCTTC.

The chain has TRBV20-1 and TRBJ2-5, with 11 bases aligning to TRBD1. The DNA matches TRBJ2-7 better at its end, which makes the J call doubtful. Looked up from germline, CDR1 is DFQATT and CDR2 is SNEGSKA (reference sequence). This CDR3 has 14 residues. CDR3 coding DNA: TGCAGTGCTAGGTCCGGGACAGGGGGATACGAGCAGTACTTC. It codes for CSARSGTGGYEQYF.